This is a list of T cell receptor beta chains from one sample in a study of blood T cell repertoires in COVID-19. The table came from immunoSEQ multiplex PCR; TCRdb's copy has only in-frame clones and leaves some out. The table lists a few hundred thousand clones, about 82% of them singletons. The material sequenced was peripheral blood. The receptor set was obtained from a woman older than 75 with acute or convalescent COVID-19. CDR3s leave out the opening cysteine and the closing phenylalanine or tryptophan. A D gene is named only where the DNA matches it firmly.

CDR3 length	V gene	D gene	J gene	CDR3 protein
15	TRBV7-8	NA	TRBJ2-2	ASSPEGTYANFRELF
11	TRBV5-1	TRBD1	TRBJ1-1	ASSFGTGGEAF
12	TRBV14	NA	TRBJ1-1	ASSQETRISEAF
12	TRBV6-1	NA	TRBJ1-6	ASSEHDMVSPLH
14	TRBV7-6	TRBD1	TRBJ2-6	ASSGDRSSGANVLT
12	TRBV6-5	NA	TRBJ2-7	ASSRAGYNYEQY
11	TRBV19	TRBD1	TRBJ2-5	ASSTTGQETQY
13	TRBV28	NA	TRBJ1-3	ASSVRTAPGNTIY
14	TRBV11-3	TRBD2	TRBJ2-3	ASSILAGGNTDTQY
12	TRBV6-6	TRBD2	TRBJ2-7	ASSIAGRGYEQY
11	TRBV19	NA	TRBJ2-1	ATQRAPYNEQF
14	TRBV7-8	NA	TRBJ1-1	ASSRSVTGMNTEAF
11	TRBV6-5	NA	TRBJ2-7	ASSQTRVAEQY
13	TRBV4-3	TRBD1	TRBJ1-5	ASSQGTGGFQPQH